This entry is about one T cell receptor beta chain. Its antigen is unidentified. Making use of molecular barcodes, quantitative 5'-RACE generated TCR beta libraries. TCRdb called the 5' RACE reads again in MiXCR, with one record for every CDR3 protein. Of 250,000 or so distinct CDR3 sequences listed, roughly a quarter are singletons. These data belong to a study of CD8 T cells in ankylosing spondylitis. Study-wide findings and caveats: Earlier authors reported some of these motif variants in reactive arthritis synovial fluid and blood.

Germline assignment: CDR1 DFQATT and CDR2 SNEGSKA (reference sequence). V shed 3 bases and J 8 bases; nucleotides not matched to a gene: 9. The CDR3 is 14 residues long. The chain combines TRBV20-1 with TRBJ2-1; 8 bases agree with TRBD1. Sequences were obtained from blood, either unsorted or a sorted T cell fraction (not recorded which). The clonotype was recovered from a male donor with ankylosing spondylitis or in good health (not recorded which). In DNA form, the CDR3 reads TGCAGTGCTAGTAGGGCAGGGGGCATGTATGAGCAGTTCTTC. Translated, it gives CSASRAGGMYEQFF.